The following is a T cell receptor (beta chain) sequence with its context. What it binds is not known. Repertoires were generated with immunoSEQ multiplex PCR, while TCRdb's copy carries only in-frame clones and drops some. Of about 150,000 clones in the sample, 76% are singletons; the top ten hold around 5%. These data are taken from a study of cytotoxic CD8 clonotypes in ibrutinib-treated CLL. The wider study: Patients attained 24 partial and 2 complete responses; at median around 68 months, approximately 15 remained remitted while approximately 12 progressed. Treatment had run for a median around eleven months, range 6 to 36, when response samples were taken. Study-wide results and limits: Clonality increased at ibrutinib response, then returned toward baseline at progression.

The receptor was derived from a human donor with chronic lymphocytic leukemia. The sample in question was PBMCs, obtained after 24 months of ibrutinib treatment.

The CDR3 coding sequence is TGTGCCAGCAGTGAAGGCCTCAGGGTGCAGTTCTTC. This codes for CASSEGLRVQFF. The chain combines TRBV6-1 with TRBJ2-1; a weak D match, TRBD1 (5 bases). The CDR3 has 12 residues. Looked up from germline, CDR1 is MNHNS and CDR2 is SASEGT. Trimming cost V 1 base and J 12 bases, with 10 bases left between them.